These T cell receptor beta chains were read from a single sample in a study of blood T cell repertoires in COVID-19. Profiled with immunoSEQ multiplex PCR; TCRdb holds only in-frame clones, not every one. This sample has about 360,000 clones, with 65% to 85% found just once. Sequencing was done on a sample of peripheral blood. These TCRs come from a man aged 25 to 40 with active or convalescent COVID-19. Each CDR3 is given with its conserved first and last residue. Each record gives: V gene, clone size, D gene, J gene, CDR3 protein, CDR3 DNA. The D gene is left open where the match is weak. Clone size, where shown, is once, few, many, or a class for clones that have expanded.

TRBV29-1	.	.	TRBJ2-2	CSAQRSGELFF	TGCAGCGCCCAGCGGTCCGGGGAGCTGTTTTTT
TRBV9	once	TRBD1	TRBJ2-3	CASSVRGRGGTDTQYF	TGTGCCAGCAGCGTAAGGGGGCGAGGGGGCACAGATACGCAGTATTTT
TRBV7-2	.	TRBD2	TRBJ2-6	CASSFKIGLASGANVLTF	TGTGCCAGCAGCTTTAAGATTGGACTAGCGTCTGGGGCCAACGTCCTGACTTTC
TRBV5-1	.	.	TRBJ2-3	CASSLESSRFRDTQYF	TGCGCCAGCAGCTTGGAGTCCAGCAGGTTCAGAGATACGCAGTATTTT
TRBV5-1	.	.	TRBJ2-1	CASSLYGEREQFF	TGCGCCAGCAGCTTGTACGGGGAACGAGAGCAGTTCTTC
TRBV6-5	.	.	TRBJ2-7	CASSWAAGPEQYF	TGTGCCAGCAGTTGGGCGGCGGGTCCCGAGCAGTACTTC
TRBV5-1	once	TRBD2	TRBJ2-3	CASSSTSGRADTQYF	TGCGCCAGCAGCTCGACTAGCGGGAGAGCAGATACGCAGTATTTT
TRBV19	.	.	TRBJ1-5	CASLATNQPQHF	TGTGCCAGTTTAGCGACCAATCAGCCCCAGCATTTT
TRBV5-8	.	.	TRBJ1-1	CASSLRGSSNTEAFF	TGTGCCAGCAGCTTGAGGGGCAGTTCGAACACTGAAGCTTTCTTT
TRBV11-2	.	TRBD2	TRBJ2-7	CASSSSGYSYEQYF	TGTGCCAGCAGCTCTAGCGGGTACTCCTACGAGCAGTACTTC
TRBV7-9	.	TRBD1	TRBJ1-4	CASSSNGQGVKEKLFF	TGTGCCAGCAGCTCTAACGGACAGGGAGTAAAAGAAAAACTGTTTTTT
TRBV11-1	once	TRBD2	TRBJ2-1	CASSLAGIAGARLLF	TGTGCCAGCAGCTTAGCGGGAATAGCGGGAGCTCGGCTTCTCTTC
TRBV11-1	.	.	TRBJ1-6	CASREFNNSPLHF	TGTGCCAGTCGGGAATTTAATAATTCACCCCTCCACTTT
TRBV10-3	once	.	TRBJ2-5	CAISESVGGETQYF	TGTGCCATCAGTGAGTCGGTCGGAGGGGAGACCCAGTACTTC
TRBV6-5	.	TRBD1	TRBJ2-7	CASSSRDRAYEQYF	TGTGCCAGCAGTTCCCGGGACAGGGCCTACGAGCAGTACTTC
TRBV6-6	.	.	TRBJ2-6	CASSRSGPGANVLTF	TGTGCCAGCAGTCGCAGCGGCCCTGGGGCCAACGTCCTGACTTTC
TRBV24-1	few	.	TRBJ1-1	CATSAMNTEAFF	TGTGCCACCAGTGCTATGAACACTGAAGCTTTCTTT
TRBV7-6	.	.	TRBJ1-4	CASSLGTGGEKLFF	TGTGCCAGCAGCTTAGGGACGGGGGGTGAAAAACTGTTTTTT
TRBV6-5	.	TRBD1	TRBJ1-1	CASSYSTGTMNTEAFF	TGTGCCAGCAGTTACTCGACAGGGACCATGAACACTGAAGCTTTCTTT
TRBV27	.	TRBD2	TRBJ2-2	CASSFRTSRLTGELFF	TGTGCCAGCAGTTTTAGGACTAGCAGATTAACCGGGGAGCTGTTTTTT
TRBV7-2	.	TRBD1	TRBJ1-2	CASIQPPQGARGYTF	TGTGCCAGCATCCAGCCCCCCCAGGGGGCGCGGGGCTACACCTTC
TRBV9	.	.	TRBJ2-3	CASSVVSSMADTQYF	TGTGCCAGCAGCGTAGTCTCTAGCATGGCAGATACGCAGTATTTT
TRBV13	once	.	TRBJ1-4	CASSLRVSNEKLFF	TGTGCCAGCAGCTTACGAGTTTCTAATGAAAAACTGTTTTTT
TRBV4-3	.	.	TRBJ2-1	CASSHGKSNEQFF	TGCGCCAGCAGCCATGGCAAAAGCAATGAGCAGTTCTTC
TRBV7-8	.	TRBD2	TRBJ2-2	CASSFTSGRGTGELFF	TGTGCCAGCAGCTTCACTAGCGGGAGAGGGACCGGGGAGCTGTTTTTT
TRBV9	.	TRBD1	TRBJ2-7	CASSEGTGDEQYF	TGTGCCAGCAGCGAGGGGACAGGGGACGAGCAGTACTTC
TRBV7-2	.	TRBD1	TRBJ2-2	CASSSPLDRGNTGELFF	TGTGCCAGCAGCTCCCCACTAGACAGGGGGAACACCGGGGAGCTGTTTTTT
TRBV7-9	once	.	TRBJ2-1	CASSLVLDNEQFF	TGTGCCAGCAGCTTAGTACTAGACAATGAGCAGTTCTTC